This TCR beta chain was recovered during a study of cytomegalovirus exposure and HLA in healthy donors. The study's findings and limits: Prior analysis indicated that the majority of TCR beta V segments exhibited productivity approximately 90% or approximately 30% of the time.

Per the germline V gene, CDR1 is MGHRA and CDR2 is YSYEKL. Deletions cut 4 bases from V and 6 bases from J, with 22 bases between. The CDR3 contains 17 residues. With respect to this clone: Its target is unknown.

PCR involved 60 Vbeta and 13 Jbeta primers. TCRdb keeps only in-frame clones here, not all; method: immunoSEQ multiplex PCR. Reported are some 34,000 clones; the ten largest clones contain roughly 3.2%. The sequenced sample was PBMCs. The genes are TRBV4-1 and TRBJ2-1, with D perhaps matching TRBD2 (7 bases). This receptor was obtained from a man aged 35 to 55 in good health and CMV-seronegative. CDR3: CASSPAVGRRGGNEQFF. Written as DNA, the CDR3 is TGCGCCAGCAGCCCAGCCGTCGGGAGGAGGGGGGGCAATGAGCAGTTCTTC.